The clone carrying this T cell receptor (beta chain) showed up just a few times. Its specificity is not known. In patients chosen for sequencing, flow cytometry had shown CD8+CD57+ cell expansion. This record comes from a study of CD8+CD57+ T cells in acquired aplastic anemia. Study-wide background: The DNA of sorted CD4+ and CD8+ cells averaged about 3 ug. Notes on the study in general: Patients and controls had CD8+ Simpson's diversity values that were not significantly distinct. Common to patients and controls were about 31 CD8+ CDR3 sequences.

The ends were cut back, 3 bases at V and 8 bases at J, with 9 bases in the middle. In germline, CDR1 is SGHDT, CDR2 YYEEEE. The CDR3 consists of 13 residues. Researchers used genomic DNA as the template to profile TCR beta VDJ and CDR3. Each CDR3 protein gets one entry after TCRdb re-called the reads with MiXCR. The sample consists of roughly 170,000 distinct CDR3 sequences, around 50% of them appearing once. The V gene is TRBV5-6, the J gene TRBJ1-6; D is perhaps TRBD1 (5 bases). Material for sequencing was sorted CD4+, CD8+, or CD8+CD57+ T cells (not recorded which) from PBMCs. This receptor was identified in a human donor with aplastic anemia. For the CDR3, the DNA is TGTGCCAGCAGCTCGACAGCTTATTCACCCCTCCACTTT. Residues: CASSSTAYSPLHF.